This T cell receptor beta chain was found in a study of blood T cell repertoires in COVID-19. About the research overall: Acute and convalescent COVID-19 specimens originated in the United States, Italy and Spain.

Trimming cost V 3 bases and J 3 bases; bases outside gene matches: 1. CDR1 MNHEY and CDR2 SMNVEV come from the germline V gene (reference sequence). The CDR3 loop spans 14 amino acids. All enrollees were about 18 to 89 years old and from about 25 US areas. Participant-given clinical history determined each cohort assignment. In the source study's methods: Amplification from reference gene primers served as the basis for estimated nucleated cell counts. Only in-frame clones appear in the TCRdb table, and some are missing; sequencing was by immunoSEQ multiplex PCR. The V and J calls and clone size come from that table; D and trimming were worked out from the DNA. The table has approximately 200,000 clones, more than 80% seen once.

This receptor was taken from a woman under 30 in a cohort exposed to, infected with or recovered from COVID-19 (not recorded which). Sequenced input: PBMCs or T cells enriched from blood (not recorded which). V gene TRBV27 combines with J gene TRBJ2-7; 11 bases fit TRBD2. DNA for the CDR3: TGTGCCAGCAGTTTGACTAGCGGGGACTACGAGCAGTACTTC. It codes for CASSLTSGDYEQYF.